This TCR beta chain is drawn from a study of blood T cell dynamics during melanoma immunotherapy. V was pared by 6 bases and J by 5 bases, with 10 bases of the junction left unmatched. The CDR3 spans 16 residues. CDR1 and CDR2 (germline): MDHEN, SYDVKM. The data were produced by immunoSEQ multiplex PCR, yet TCRdb's version contains in-frame clones alone and is incomplete. The data contain around 20,000 clones, about 85% of them singletons. Time point described: week 3, after first cycle of checkpoint inhibitor. The TCR originated in a human donor with melanoma. This chain uses TRBV28 with TRBJ1-6; 7 nucleotides align to TRBD1. Sequencing used blood, obtained from a patient treated with checkpoint blockade. The CDR3 DNA follows: TGTGCCAGCAGCCTGGACAGGCTTCGCCATAATTCACCCCTCCACTTT. Protein: CASSLDRLRHNSPLHF.